Below are 27 T cell receptor beta chains sequenced from a single sample in a study of shared clonotypes between healthy human individuals. The method was immunoSEQ multiplex PCR; TCRdb's version includes in-frame clones alone and lacks a portion of them. The table has about 2.5 million clones, 85% to 95% seen once. Material: naive CD4+ T cells from PBMCs. Subset denoted: CD45RA+ positively selected. Receptors originate from a man in his late teens or twenties in good health. Some clones in this sample may be carry-over from other donors' samples.

The chain joins TRBV27 to TRBJ1-1; D is possibly TRBD1 (5 bases). V lost 2 bases to trimming and J lost 5 bases, with 12 bases between them. The CDR3 runs to 14 residues. Germline CDR1 MNHEY, CDR2 SMNVEV (reference sequence). Written as DNA, the CDR3 is TGTGCCAGCAGTTTAGGAGGGGCTGGGACTGAAGCTTTCTTT. Its translation is CASSLGGAGTEAFF.

The V gene is TRBV5-1, the J gene TRBJ1-4; D is unresolved. Germline V lookup: CDR1 SGHRS, CDR2 YFSETQ. CDR3 size: 15 residues. Trimming pared 0 bases from V and 2 bases from J, leaving 8 bases between. CDR3 sequence (DNA): TGCGCCAGCAGCTTGGGGGAGGCGACTAATGAAAAACTGTTTTTT. Amino acids: CASSLGEATNEKLFF.

This clone has only one observation. A read error may account for a junction end that differs from germline. The rearrangement joins TRBV6-4 to TRBJ2-1; D is undetermined. From germline, CDR1 is MRHNA and CDR2 SNTAGT. The CDR3 consists of 13 residues. The CDR3 loop is CASSDDTYTEQFF. CDR3 DNA: TGTGCCAGCAGTGACGACACCTACACTGAGCAGTTCTTC.

Of note for this clone: Other DNA sequences in the same sample also yield this CDR3. The chain is built from TRBV6-5 and TRBJ1-2, with D hard to call. The CDR3 extends over 13 amino acids. Per the germline V gene, CDR1 is MNHEY and CDR2 is SVGAGI. V was pared by 0 bases and J by 2 bases, with 4 bases between. The CDR3 DNA is TGTGCCAGCAGTTACTCTGGAAACTATGGCTACACCTTC. As protein: CASSYSGNYGYTF.

This sequence joins TRBV7-3 and TRBJ2-3, with 10 bases lining up with TRBD2. Germline V gene data show CDR1 as SGHTA and CDR2 as FQGTGA. This CDR3 comprises 18 residues. V trimming: 1 base; J trimming: 6 bases; junction bases outside the gene matches: 13. This CDR3 reads CASSLIGLAGAYPDTQYF. CDR3 DNA sequence: TGTGCCAGCAGCTTAATCGGGCTAGCGGGGGCGTACCCCGATACGCAGTATTTT.

This clone has more than one count but fewer than ten. The chain combines TRBV6-1 with TRBJ2-2; possible D gene TRBD2, 5 bases. This CDR3 has 11 amino acids. The germline V and J ends were trimmed by 6 bases and 6 bases, with 5 bases remaining between them. Germline CDR1 and CDR2: MNHNS and SASEGT. The chain's CDR3 is CASREAGELFF. CDR3 coding DNA: TGTGCCAGCAGGGAGGCCGGGGAGCTGTTTTTT.

The rearrangement uses TRBV10-3 and TRBJ1-2; 7 nucleotides match TRBD1. CDR3 size: 13 residues. Unmatched junction bases numbered 4, after V lost 8 bases and J lost 1 base. Germline CDR1 reads ENHRY; CDR2 reads SYGVKD. This CDR3 is CAIGRQGNYGYTF. In DNA form, the CDR3 reads TGTGCCATCGGCCGACAGGGTAACTATGGCTACACCTTC.

DNA for the CDR3: TGTGCCAGCAGTTCCAAGGACAGGGCTGGCTACACCTTC. Encoded protein: CASSSKDRAGYTF. The V call is TRBV28, the J call TRBJ1-2, with TRBD1 identical over 8 bases. V trimming: 4 bases; J trimming: 7 bases; junction bases outside the gene matches: 5. The CDR3 runs 13 residues. Germline V lookup: CDR1 MDHEN, CDR2 SYDVKM.

The rearrangement uses TRBV28 and TRBJ2-7, with no clear D. V lost 2 bases and J 2 bases, leaving 10 bases between the germline ends. The CDR3 contains 14 residues. In germline, CDR1 is MDHEN, CDR2 SYDVKM. CDR3 amino acids: CASSLVGIPYEQYF. The CDR3 coding sequence is TGTGCCAGCAGTTTAGTAGGAATCCCCTACGAGCAGTACTTC.

This sequence joins TRBV13 and TRBJ1-2, with TRBD1 identical over 10 bases. Germline CDR1 and CDR2: PRHDT and FYEKMQ (reference sequence). The ends lost 5 bases at V and 4 bases at J; junction bases unmatched: 10. The CDR3 is 16 residues long. The CDR3 coding sequence is TGTGCCAGCAGCCCGTCTCGGGACAGGGGTGGCTATGGCTACACCTTC. This codes for CASSPSRDRGGYGYTF.

The chain has TRBV2 and TRBJ1-4; maybe TRBD1 (5 bases). The CDR3 length is 11 residues. The germline CDR1 and CDR2 sequences are SNHLY and FYNNEI. Trimming shortened V by 4 bases and J by 10 bases, and 7 bases separated the two germline ends. In DNA form, the CDR3 reads TGTGCCAGCAGTGCGGGGGTAAAACTGTTTTTT. Protein: CASSAGVKLFF.

V usage is TRBV19 and J usage is TRBJ1-4; TRBD1 is a possible D gene (5 bases). The V gene lost 3 bases and the J gene lost 2 bases, with 19 bases spanning the gap. Per the germline V gene, CDR1 is LNHDA and CDR2 is SQIVND (reference sequence). CDR3 size: 18 residues. CDR3 coding DNA: TGTGCCAGTAGTATGGTTTCGGGACTTATTTCGACTAATGAAAAACTGTTTTTT. This codes for CASSMVSGLISTNEKLFF. Filled out from reference TRBV19 and TRBJ1-4, the complete variable domain reads DGGITQSPKYLFRKEGQNVTLSCEQNLNHDAMYWYRQDPGQGLRLIYYSQIVNDFQKGDIAEGYSVSREKKESFPLTVTSAQKNPTAFYLCASSMVSGLISTNEKLFFGSGTQLSVL.

This rearrangement joins TRBV10-3 to TRBJ2-7; either TRBD1 or TRBD2 may supply D (5 bases each). CDR1 and CDR2 from the germline V gene are ENHRY and SYGVKD. The CDR3 has 14 amino acids. The germline V and J ends were trimmed by 6 bases and 2 bases, with 14 bases remaining between them. The CDR3 DNA reads as TGTGCCATCAGGCGAGGGGTAGAAGCCTACGAGCAGTACTTC. It is translated as CAIRRGVEAYEQYF.

This clone turned up a few times. V gene TRBV6-6 combines with J gene TRBJ1-1; 8 bases fit TRBD1. V lost 6 bases and J lost 4; bases outside the gene matches: 7. Germline V gene lookup returns CDR1 MNHNY and CDR2 SVGAGI (reference sequence). CDR3 length: 14 amino acids. In DNA, the CDR3 is TGTGCCAGCAGGGCCGGACAGGGATCCACTGAAGCTTTCTTT. This encodes CASRAGQGSTEAFF.

V is TRBV28 and J is TRBJ2-3; 11 nucleotides align to TRBD2. This CDR3 has 14 residues. Germline V gene lookup returns CDR1 MDHEN and CDR2 SYDVKM. With V trimmed by 6 bases and J by 9 bases, 8 bases remained unmatched. This CDR3 is CASRLAGARQTQYF. The CDR3 bases are TGTGCCAGCAGACTAGCGGGAGCAAGGCAAACGCAGTATTTT.

The chain combines TRBV7-9 with TRBJ2-3; 11 bases match TRBD1. The J segment lost 4 bases and the V segment lost 1 base, leaving 7 bases of the junction unmatched. Germline CDR1 and CDR2: SEHNR and FQNEAQ (reference sequence). CDR3 length equals 17 residues. The CDR3: CASSLESGTGGSDTQYF. The CDR3 nucleotides read TGTGCCAGCAGCTTAGAATCTGGGACAGGGGGATCAGATACGCAGTATTTT.

The V call is TRBV7-9, the J call TRBJ2-2; TRBD2 matches 11 bases. Per the germline V gene, CDR1 is SEHNR and CDR2 is FQNEAQ (reference sequence). The CDR3 consists of 16 residues. Trimming cost V 3 bases and J 0 bases; bases outside gene matches: 0. The CDR3: CASSLTSGANTGELFF. The CDR3 DNA is TGTGCCAGCAGCTTGACTAGCGGGGCGAACACCGGGGAGCTGTTTTTT.

The chain carries TRBV5-1 and TRBJ2-5, with D perhaps TRBD1 (5 bases). Germline V gene sequence: CDR1 SGHRS, CDR2 YFSETQ. Trimming took 0 bases from V and 2 from J, leaving 8 bases between them. The CDR3 contains 14 residues. CDR3 sequence reads: CASSLEDTQETQYF. The CDR3 bases are TGCGCCAGCAGCTTGGAGGACACGCAAGAGACCCAGTACTTC. Together with reference TRBV5-1 and TRBJ2-5, the CDR3 gives the full variable domain: KAGVTQTPRYLIKTRGQQVTLSCSPISGHRSVSWYQQTPGQGLQFLFEYFSETQRNKGNFPGRFSGRQFSNSRSEMNVSTLELGDSALYLCASSLEDTQETQYFGPGTRLLVL.

The V call is TRBV28, the J call TRBJ1-1; possibly TRBD1 for D (5 bases). Germline assignment: CDR1 MDHEN and CDR2 SYDVKM. V was cut by 7 bases and J by 3 bases, with 15 bases left in between. The CDR3 has 14 amino acids. Here the CDR3 DNA reads TGTGCCAGCACCCTGGGAGGGGCCGACACTGAAGCTTTCTTT. It is translated as CASTLGGADTEAFF.

The rearrangement links TRBV2 to TRBJ2-7; D is possibly TRBD2 (6 bases). The germline V gene encodes CDR1 SNHLY and CDR2 FYNNEI. The CDR3 runs 15 residues. V lost 4 bases to trimming and J lost 3 bases, with 16 bases between them. The CDR3 sequence is CASSGAEGGNYEQYF. CDR3 sequence (DNA): TGTGCCAGCAGTGGGGCGGAGGGAGGTAACTACGAGCAGTACTTC.

A single count supports this clone. The chain is built from TRBV23-1 and TRBJ1-5; D not resolved. TRBV23-1 is reported as an ORF; its role is uncertain. Trimming took off 8 bases at V and 11 bases at J, with 16 bases between the two ends. CDR3 size: 12 residues. DNA for the CDR3: TGCGCCAGCGGATTTCAGGTATTGGCCCAGCATTTT. Amino acid sequence: CASGFQVLAQHF.

The V and J genes are TRBV27 and TRBJ2-7; perhaps D is TRBD1 or TRBD2 (5 bases each). The CDR3 extends over 17 amino acids. V lost 2 bases, J lost 4 bases, and 21 bases lay in between. Germline CDR1 and CDR2: MNHEY and SMNVEV (reference sequence). The CDR3 here is CASSLRTGTRERYEQYF. The CDR3 DNA reads as TGTGCCAGCAGTTTAAGGACCGGGACCCGTGAACGATACGAGCAGTACTTC.

The chain joins TRBV25-1 to TRBJ2-3; tentative D call: TRBD2 (5 bases). Trimming cost V 3 bases and J 1 base, with 11 bases left between them. Germline lookup yields CDR1 MGHDK and CDR2 SYGVNS. The CDR3 length is 15 residues. CDR3: CASSDSGIGTDTQYF. CDR3 nucleotide sequence: TGTGCCAGCAGTGATTCGGGGATAGGCACAGATACGCAGTATTTT.

This clone was detected once. V is TRBV23-1 and J is TRBJ2-7; 7 positions match TRBD2. TRBV23-1 is an ORF, and what it does is uncertain. V trimming: 0 bases; J trimming: 3 bases; junction bases outside the gene matches: 11. The CDR3 totals 17 residues. The DNA of the CDR3 is TGCGCCAGCAGTCAATCGTGGGAGGGGCTCAGAAACTACGAGCAGTACTTC. This codes for CASSQSWEGLRNYEQYF.

This clone was recorded only once. The gene calls are TRBV30 and TRBJ1-1, with D possibly being TRBD1 (6 bases). CDR1 and CDR2 from the germline V gene are GTSNPN and SVGIG (reference sequence). Trimming removed 4 bases at V and 2 bases at J, with 11 bases between. This CDR3 contains 13 residues. CDR3: CAWILGTNTEAFF. In nucleotides, the CDR3 is TGTGCCTGGATCTTGGGGACAAACACTGAAGCTTTCTTT.

This clone came up a few times. Distinct nucleotide sequences in the sample also encode this CDR3. The gene calls are TRBV5-1 and TRBJ2-5, with D possibly matching TRBD1 (5 bases). Per the germline V gene, CDR1 is SGHRS and CDR2 is YFSETQ. Trimming cost V 0 bases and J 3 bases, with 6 bases left between them. This CDR3 spans 13 amino acids. DNA of the CDR3: TGCGCCAGCAGCTTGGACAGGAAAGAGACCCAGTACTTC. This gives the protein CASSLDRKETQYF.

The chain links TRBV6-5 to TRBJ1-2, with D tentatively TRBD1 (6 bases). This CDR3 spans 14 amino acids. Germline V lookup: CDR1 MNHEY, CDR2 SVGAGI. Deletions cut 2 bases from V and 2 bases from J, with 9 bases between. CDR3 protein: CASSYGGQNYGYTF. DNA of the CDR3: TGTGCCAGCAGTTACGGGGGGCAAAACTATGGCTACACCTTC.